Sequencing of this T cell receptor beta chain was carried out in a study of blood T cell repertoires in COVID-19. Whole-study context: PBMCs, B-cell-depleted T cells, or T cells were the source of the cDNA or gDNA that made up the material.

This clone was counted a single time. V dropped 1 base and J dropped 5 bases, with 17 bases sitting between them. CDR3 length: 15 amino acids. Germline-derived CDR1 and CDR2 are SQVTM and ANQGSEA. As originally analysed: Estimation of nucleated cell counts was performed using reference gene primer amplification. Some clones are missing from TCRdb's copy, which holds only in-frame ones; the method was immunoSEQ multiplex PCR. That table is the source of V, J and clone size, and D and trimming were worked out from the DNA. Altogether fewer than 200,000 clones are present, around nine tenths being singletons, with the ten largest covering about 0.54%.

V and J are TRBV29-1 and TRBJ2-5; D possibly corresponds to TRBD2 (6 bases). The receptor was derived from a man aged 50 to 60 with acute or convalescent COVID-19. The sample consisted of peripheral blood. The CDR3 protein is CSVEVSGAPGETQYF. CDR3 DNA: TGCAGCGTTGAAGTTAGCGGAGCCCCCGGGGAGACCCAGTACTTC.